This T cell receptor (beta chain) is from a study of a mutant IDH1 vaccine in newly diagnosed glioma (TCRdb year 2021). In terms of the full investigation: In the chemotherapy-containing groups, vaccination started alongside temozolomide cycles, whereas in patients who had radiotherapy alone it started 4-6 weeks after radiotherapy. Peripheral blood was drawn at six visits: V03 (baseline), V05, V07, V10, V12 and V13. Visit V12 was the week-35 safety follow-up and visit V13 was the week-47 end of study. Of the 32 patients who were treated, approximately 60% were male and approximately 38% were female, and the mean age was about 40 years. For exploratory analyses, longitudinal TCRB deep sequencing was carried out in 25 treated patients wherever samples were available. Prior to enrollment, standard therapy consisting of radiotherapy alone, temozolomide alone, or radiochemotherapy with temozolomide had been administered to patients, with the combination being received by most patients. General findings and caveats noted by the study authors: Vaccine-induced immune responses across multiple MHC alleles were detected in 93.3% of patients. It was noted by the authors that analyses of patient blood samples could not be reproduced owing to sample limitations. Selection of PBMC samples for TCRB deep sequencing was based on availability. No apparent relationship was observed between pseudoprogression and alterations in the top peripheral T cell clonotypes detected by TCRB sequencing.

Library preparation employed the immunoSEQ multiplex PCR assay. Following the manufacturer's protocol, the hsTCRB Kit was used to amplify rearranged TCR beta chain sequences. Sequencing of TCRB libraries was carried out on an Illumina MiSeq. The study's own analysis went as follows. The proprietary platform of the kit vendor was used for demultiplexing, trimming and gene mapping. TCRdb re-hosts the immuneACCESS table, in-frame sequences only. Its copies lack some clones; in the studies checked, an unresolved V gene accounts for under half of them, and the cause for the rest is not known. V and J calls and clone size come straight from that table; D and trimming were deduced from the DNA. This sample has 40,000 to 50,000 clones in its table, and 75% to 90% of those were observed once. 1.5% of the sample is held by the ten biggest clonotypes. The CDR3 starts with the cysteine, ends with the phenylalanine, and has 15 residues. The entry retains the CDR3 DNA only, 45 bases that are in frame from base 1. V loses 6 bases at its end and J loses 0 bases; junction bases beyond the gene matches: 5. The germline V gene yields MDHEN for CDR1 and SYDVKM for CDR2.

What this sample's time point label stands for: week 35, safety follow-up. A 20-mer mutant IDH1 peptide at 300 micrograms in Montanide made up each vaccine dose, which was injected subcutaneously together with topical imiquimod. Patients were given eight vaccinations, in weeks 1, 3, 5, 7, 11, 15, 19 and 23, which matched visits V03 through V10. Newly diagnosed WHO grade 3 or 4 IDH1-mutant astrocytomas showing loss of nuclear ATRX were present in the donors. The samples were drawn from NOA16, a multicentre, single-arm, open-label phase I trial in Germany that tested a mutant IDH1 peptide vaccine in humans for the first time. Genomic DNA for TCRB sequencing was isolated from EDTA blood with the DNeasy Blood and Tissue Kit. A word on this clone: The antigen it recognizes is unknown. No base quality information exists; no much larger clone differs at one position.

The starting material was PBMCs, obtained from a glioma patient whose treatment included an IDH1 peptide vaccine. The V gene is TRBV28 and the J gene is TRBJ1-3; 7 of the junction bases match TRBD1. The TCR originated in a man between 35 and 55 years old with glioma. CDR3 protein: CASSLGQFSGNTIYF. The DNA sequence reads TGTGCCAGCAGCCTGGGACAGTTCTCTGGAAACACCATATATTTT.